The 32 T cell receptor beta chains in this list originate from one sample, sequenced in a study of T-cell reconstitution after alpha-beta-depleted transplantation in children. Unique molecular identifiers tagged the TCRbeta library. A single record per CDR3 protein comes from TCRdb applying MiXCR to the PCR reads. The profile shows hundreds of thousands of distinct CDR3 sequences, over 15% of them singletons. Material: PBMCs from the stem cell graft donor, obtained from the stem cell graft. Receptor source: a human donor who donated a stem cell graft to a child with acute myeloid leukemia.

This clonotype was seen only a few times. The chain has TRBV7-2 and TRBJ2-1; D gene uncertain. Germline V gives CDR1 SGHTA, CDR2 FQGNSA. The CDR3 extends over 15 amino acids. V shed 0 bases and J shed 0 bases, with 6 bases lying between them. The CDR3 here is CASSLASRSYNEQFF. The CDR3 DNA is TGTGCCAGCAGCTTAGCTTCCCGCTCCTACAATGAGCAGTTCTTC.

The rearrangement uses TRBV5-5 and TRBJ1-6; tentatively, D is TRBD1 (5 bases). Trimming took off 6 bases at V and 10 bases at J, with 17 bases between the two ends. The CDR3 has 14 residues. Germline CDR1 is SGHKS and CDR2 is YYEKEE (reference sequence). Here the CDR3 DNA reads TGTGCCAGCATATTGGAGGGGCAAGACTCACCCCTCCACTTT. It encodes CASILEGQDSPLHF.

This chain uses TRBV7-8 with TRBJ2-1, with TRBD2 as a possible D gene (7 bases). The V gene lost 2 bases and the J gene lost 5 bases, with 16 bases spanning the gap. The CDR3 is 16 residues long. Germline V gene lookup returns CDR1 SGHVS and CDR2 FQNEAQ. The CDR3 loop is CASSLKPGGRNNEQFF. CDR3 DNA: TGTGCCAGCAGCTTAAAGCCGGGGGGCCGAAACAATGAGCAGTTCTTC.

Ten or more counts support this clonotype. V usage is TRBV29-1 and J usage is TRBJ2-7, with TRBD1 as a possible D gene (5 bases). Between the trimmed V and J ends, which lost 0 bases and 3 bases, there was a span of 12 bases. CDR1 and CDR2 from the germline V gene are SQVTM and ANQGSEA. CDR3 length: 14 amino acids. The CDR3 spells CSVEERGDSYEQYF. The CDR3 DNA reads TGCAGCGTTGAAGAAAGAGGAGACAGCTACGAGCAGTACTTC.

The chain employs TRBV12-3 or TRBV12-4 and TRBJ1-5; D possibly corresponds to TRBD1 (5 bases). V was pared by 3 bases and J by 3 bases, with 18 bases between. This CDR3 region has 17 residues. The CDR3, as DNA: TGTGCCAGCAGTTTGCAGGATCAGGGACGTCTCAATCAGCCCCAGCATTTT. Amino acids: CASSLQDQGRLNQPQHF.

The sample holds many counts of this clonotype. The rearrangement links TRBV20-1 to TRBJ1-5, with D possibly TRBD1 on 5 matching bases. Germline V gene data show CDR1 as DFQATT and CDR2 as SNEGSKA (reference sequence). V was clipped by 4 bases and J by 2 bases, with 12 bases between them. The length of the CDR3 is 14 residues. CDR3 bases: TGCAGTGCTACGACAGACAGACGCAATCAGCCCCAGCATTTT. Amino acids: CSATTDRRNQPQHF.

This clonotype appeared many times. The chain uses TRBV20-1 and TRBJ1-5; D is unclear. The CDR3 consists of 15 residues. Trimming removed 0 bases from V and 0 bases from J, with 9 bases in between. Germline V lookup: CDR1 DFQATT, CDR2 SNEGSKA (reference sequence). CDR3 DNA: TGCAGTGCTAGAGACAGTCGTTATAGCAATCAGCCCCAGCATTTT. It is translated as CSARDSRYSNQPQHF.

The sample holds a few counts of this clonotype. The V gene is TRBV4-3, the J gene TRBJ1-4, with D unresolved. V was clipped by 1 base and J by 5 bases, with 5 bases between them. CDR1 and CDR2 from the germline V gene are LGHNA and YSLEER. The CDR3 is 13 residues long. CDR3 DNA: TGCGCCAGCAGCCAAGCACTAAATGAAAAACTGTTTTTT. Translated: CASSQALNEKLFF.

J is TRBJ2-6 and V is TRBV6-2 or TRBV6-3, with 8 positions matching TRBD1. Looked up from germline, CDR1 is MNHEY and CDR2 is SVGEGT. Trimming cost V 6 bases and J 4 bases; bases outside gene matches: 8. There are 16 residues in the CDR3. CDR3 DNA: TGTGCCAGCAGGAGGACAGGGTCTCCCGGGGCCAACGTCCTGACTTTC. Its protein product is CASRRTGSPGANVLTF.

This clonotype was picked up a small number of times. The V gene is TRBV12-3 or TRBV12-4, the J gene TRBJ1-3, with D hard to call. CDR3 size: 12 residues. Trimming took 7 bases from V and 3 from J, leaving 7 bases between them. CDR3 nucleotide sequence: TGTGCCAGCACCACGGATGGAAACACCATATATTTT. Translating gives CASTTDGNTIYF.

This clonotype appeared a few times. The chain employs TRBV2 and TRBJ1-1, with a tentative D call TRBD1 (5 bases). The CDR3 has 14 residues. V was shortened by 3 bases and J by 4 bases, with 12 bases between the two germline ends. Germline CDR1 and CDR2: SNHLY and FYNNEI. The chain's CDR3 is CASSDRTSGTEAFF. The CDR3 DNA is TGTGCCAGCAGTGACAGGACAAGTGGCACTGAAGCTTTCTTT.

The V and J genes are TRBV12-3 or TRBV12-4 and TRBJ2-5; 9 bases agree with TRBD2. The CDR3 is made up of 15 amino acids. The V gene end was trimmed by 5 bases and the J gene end by 4 bases; junction bases not matched to a gene: 8. This CDR3 is CASSQGLALGETQYF. The CDR3 DNA reads as TGTGCCAGCAGTCAGGGACTAGCTCTCGGAGAGACCCAGTACTTC.

The chain is built from TRBV7-9 and TRBJ2-2, with D possibly matching TRBD1 (6 bases). Germline V lookup: CDR1 SEHNR, CDR2 FQNEAQ (reference sequence). V was cut by 1 base and J by 5 bases, with 11 bases left in between. CDR3 length: 15 residues. CDR3: CASSLDRVYTGELFF. The CDR3, as DNA: TGTGCCAGCAGCTTAGACAGGGTTTATACCGGGGAGCTGTTTTTT.

This clonotype showed up just a few times. This rearrangement joins TRBV20-1 to TRBJ1-4; D might be TRBD1 (5 bases). This CDR3 is built from 13 residues. Trimming shortened V by 6 bases and J by 7 bases, and 15 bases separated the two germline ends. The germline gives CDR1 DFQATT, CDR2 SNEGSKA (reference sequence). The CDR3 loop is CSAPGSGGEKLFF. In nucleotides, the CDR3 is TGCAGTGCCCCGGGGTCCGGGGGTGAAAAACTGTTTTTT.

This clonotype was counted many times. J is TRBJ1-4 and V is TRBV12-3 or TRBV12-4; no firm D call. The V end lost 6 bases, the J end lost 0 bases, and 8 bases lay between the germline ends. The CDR3 sequence is 14 residues long. The CDR3 is CASRPFATNEKLFF. The DNA for the CDR3 is TGTGCCAGCAGGCCGTTTGCAACTAATGAAAAACTGTTTTTT.

The V gene is TRBV12-3 or TRBV12-4, the J gene TRBJ1-5; D uncertain. This CDR3 contains 12 residues. V dropped 5 bases and J dropped 4 bases, with 6 bases sitting between them. CDR3 in DNA: TGTGCCAGCAGTGTGGGGAATCAGCCCCAGCATTTT. This codes for CASSVGNQPQHF.

This clonotype was counted ten times or more. The gene calls are TRBV7-3 and TRBJ2-3; perhaps TRBD2 as D (6 bases). The germline V gene encodes CDR1 SGHTA and CDR2 FQGTGA. This CDR3 has 15 residues. V shed 5 bases and J shed 6 bases, with 18 bases lying between them. The CDR3 reads CASSPGGWTVDTQYF. The CDR3 nucleotides read TGTGCCAGCAGCCCAGGAGGGTGGACGGTTGATACGCAGTATTTT.

The chain uses TRBV6-2 or TRBV6-3 and TRBJ1-5; the D gene is possibly TRBD1 (6 bases). Germline V gene data show CDR1 as MNHEY and CDR2 as SVGEGT. V was cut by 6 bases and J by 4 bases, with 13 bases left in between. The CDR3 is 14 amino acids. The CDR3 sequence is CASRPGQRNQPQHF. CDR3 in DNA: TGTGCCAGCAGACCGGGACAAAGGAATCAGCCCCAGCATTTT.

This clonotype was counted only a few times. J is TRBJ2-5 and V is TRBV5-1; TRBD1 is a possible D gene (6 bases). The CDR3 length is 15 residues. Trimming cost V 1 base and J 2 bases, with 12 bases left between them. CDR1 SGHRS and CDR2 YFSETQ come from the germline V gene. The CDR3 DNA is TGCGCCAGCAGCTTGTTACAGGGCCCTCAAGAGACCCAGTACTTC. Its protein product is CASSLLQGPQETQYF.

There are a few counts of this clonotype. J is TRBJ2-7 and V is TRBV21-1; TRBD1, as called in the table, went unchecked against the DNA. TRBV21-1 is an annotated pseudogene. CDR3 length equals 17 residues. CDR3 nucleotides: TGTGCCAGCAGCGTACAAGACAATACGGGACAGAGCTACGAGCAGTACTTC. It encodes CASSVQDNTGQSYEQYF.

The gene calls are TRBV7-9 and TRBJ1-1; D is undetermined. The CDR3 covers 16 residues. V dropped 6 bases and J dropped 1 base, with 18 bases sitting between them. CDR1 and CDR2 from the germline V gene are SEHNR and FQNEAQ (reference sequence). The CDR3 loop is CASRPKGPDSNTEAFF. The CDR3 DNA reads TGTGCCAGCAGACCAAAGGGTCCCGATTCGAACACTGAAGCTTTCTTT. Full variable domain (outside the CDR3, taken from reference TRBV7-9 and TRBJ1-1): DTGVSQNPRHKITKRGQNVTFRCDPISEHNRLYWYRQTLGQGPEFLTYFQNEAQLEKSRLLSDRFSAERPKGSFSTLEIQRTEQGDSAMYLCASRPKGPDSNTEAFFGQGTRLTVV.

This clonotype was observed once. The CDR3: CASSHPESNEQFF. CDR3 DNA: TGCGCCAGCAGCCACCCGGAAAGCAATGAGCAGTTCTTC. This rearrangement joins TRBV4-1 to TRBJ2-1; D remains ambiguous. Between the trimmed V and J ends, which lost 3 bases and 6 bases, there was a span of 9 bases. Germline CDR1 is MGHRA and CDR2 is YSYEKL. This CDR3 region has 13 residues.

This clonotype was counted many times. This rearrangement joins TRBV12-3 or TRBV12-4 to TRBJ1-1; 9 bases match TRBD1. V lost 6 bases, J lost 5 bases, and 7 bases stayed unmatched. The CDR3 sequence is 14 residues long. The CDR3 is CASRGQGRRTEAFF. CDR3 DNA: TGTGCCAGCAGAGGACAGGGGCGGAGGACTGAAGCTTTCTTT.

A few counts support this clonotype. The gene calls are TRBV11-1 and TRBJ1-6, with D unclear. V lost 2 bases and J lost 2, with 16 bases in between. The CDR3 covers 18 residues. The germline CDR1 and CDR2 sequences are SGHAT and FQDESV (reference sequence). This CDR3 reads CASSLTDGSVAYNSPLHF. The CDR3 DNA sequence: TGTGCCAGCAGCTTAACGGACGGATCGGTCGCCTATAATTCACCCCTCCACTTT.

As regards this clonotype: A read error may be the cause here, since a much bigger clone is one base away. The rearrangement links TRBV7-2 to TRBJ2-7, with D possibly matching TRBD2 (5 bases). Germline V gene lookup returns CDR1 SGHTA and CDR2 FQGNSA. The CDR3 covers 14 residues. The V and J ends lost 4 bases and 4 bases respectively, with 14 bases between them. The chain's CDR3 is CASSSQRGMYEQYF. The CDR3 bases are TGTGCCAGCAGCTCTCAACGGGGAATGTACGAGCAGTACTTC. The complete variable domain, with remaining parts taken from reference TRBV7-2 and TRBJ2-7, reads GAGVSQSPSNKVTEKGKDVELRCDPISGHTALYWYRQSLGQGLEFLIYFQGNSAPDKSGLPSDRFSAERTGGSVSTLTIQRTQQEDSAVYLCASSSQRGMYEQYFGPGTRLTVT.

This clonotype showed up many times. The chain has TRBV12-3 or TRBV12-4 and TRBJ1-1; 8 positions agree with TRBD1. The CDR3 is made up of 15 amino acids. V trimming: 5 bases; J trimming: 0 bases; junction bases outside the gene matches: 5. In DNA form, the CDR3 reads TGTGCCAGCAGTGGGCGACAGGGGTTGAACACTGAAGCTTTCTTT. Translating it yields CASSGRQGLNTEAFF.

The chain couples TRBV11-2 to TRBJ2-5, with D tentatively TRBD1 (6 bases). V gave up 4 bases and J gave up 4 bases, with 13 bases separating them. This CDR3 contains 14 residues. CDR1 and CDR2 from the germline V gene are SGHAT and FQNNGV. CDR3 residues: CASSSPDRRETQYF. For the CDR3, the DNA is TGTGCCAGCAGCTCGCCGGACAGAAGAGAGACCCAGTACTTC.

This clonotype has a count of ten or more. One end of the junction does not line up with germline, which may come from a read error. The chain is built from TRBV20-1 and TRBJ2-1, with D tentatively TRBD2 (5 bases). The germline V gene has CDR1 DFQATT and CDR2 SNEGSKA (reference sequence). This CDR3 comprises 15 residues. CDR3 DNA: TGCAGTGCCAGAGGTAGAGGACTGTGGCTCAGTGAGCAGTTCTTC. Residues: CSARGRGLWLSEQFF.

This clonotype was seen more than once but under ten times. This rearrangement joins TRBV5-1 to TRBJ2-7, with 10 nucleotides matching TRBD1. There are 15 residues in the CDR3. V lost 4 bases to trimming and J lost 2 bases; unmatched junction nucleotides: 6. Per germline, CDR1 SGHRS and CDR2 YFSETQ. CDR3: CASSRGQGVTYEQYF. As DNA, the CDR3 is TGCGCCAGCAGCCGAGGACAGGGGGTGACCTACGAGCAGTACTTC. The entire variable domain, with the rest obtained from reference TRBV5-1 and TRBJ2-7, is as follows: KAGVTQTPRYLIKTRGQQVTLSCSPISGHRSVSWYQQTPGQGLQFLFEYFSETQRNKGNFPGRFSGRQFSNSRSEMNVSTLELGDSALYLCASSRGQGVTYEQYFGPGTRLTVT.

The V call is TRBV21-1, the J call TRBJ2-5; the table's D call, TRBD1, has no DNA check behind it. TRBV21-1 is listed as a pseudogene. The CDR3 is 16 amino acids. CDR3 DNA: TGTGCCAGCAGCTCGAAAAGACAGGGAGGGGGGGAGACCCAGTACTTC. This sequence encodes CASSSKRQGGGETQYF.

This clonotype was counted only a few times. The chain's CDR3 is CSATRLAGDGTDTQYF. The CDR3 coding sequence is TGCAGTGCAACTCGACTAGCGGGGGATGGCACAGATACGCAGTATTTT. The rearrangement joins TRBV20-1 to TRBJ2-3; 12 bases align to TRBD2. This CDR3 spans 16 amino acids. J was trimmed by 1 base and V by 6 bases; bases with no gene match: 8. Germline V lookup: CDR1 DFQATT, CDR2 SNEGSKA (reference sequence).

This chain joins TRBV7-9 and TRBJ1-4, with D unclear. The V and J ends lost 4 bases and 7 bases respectively, with 16 bases between them. The CDR3 is made up of 15 amino acids. Germline V lookup: CDR1 SEHNR, CDR2 FQNEAQ (reference sequence). The CDR3 nucleotides are TGTGCCAGCAGCTACGACATGGGAGGTAGTGAAAAACTGTTTTTT. Protein: CASSYDMGGSEKLFF.